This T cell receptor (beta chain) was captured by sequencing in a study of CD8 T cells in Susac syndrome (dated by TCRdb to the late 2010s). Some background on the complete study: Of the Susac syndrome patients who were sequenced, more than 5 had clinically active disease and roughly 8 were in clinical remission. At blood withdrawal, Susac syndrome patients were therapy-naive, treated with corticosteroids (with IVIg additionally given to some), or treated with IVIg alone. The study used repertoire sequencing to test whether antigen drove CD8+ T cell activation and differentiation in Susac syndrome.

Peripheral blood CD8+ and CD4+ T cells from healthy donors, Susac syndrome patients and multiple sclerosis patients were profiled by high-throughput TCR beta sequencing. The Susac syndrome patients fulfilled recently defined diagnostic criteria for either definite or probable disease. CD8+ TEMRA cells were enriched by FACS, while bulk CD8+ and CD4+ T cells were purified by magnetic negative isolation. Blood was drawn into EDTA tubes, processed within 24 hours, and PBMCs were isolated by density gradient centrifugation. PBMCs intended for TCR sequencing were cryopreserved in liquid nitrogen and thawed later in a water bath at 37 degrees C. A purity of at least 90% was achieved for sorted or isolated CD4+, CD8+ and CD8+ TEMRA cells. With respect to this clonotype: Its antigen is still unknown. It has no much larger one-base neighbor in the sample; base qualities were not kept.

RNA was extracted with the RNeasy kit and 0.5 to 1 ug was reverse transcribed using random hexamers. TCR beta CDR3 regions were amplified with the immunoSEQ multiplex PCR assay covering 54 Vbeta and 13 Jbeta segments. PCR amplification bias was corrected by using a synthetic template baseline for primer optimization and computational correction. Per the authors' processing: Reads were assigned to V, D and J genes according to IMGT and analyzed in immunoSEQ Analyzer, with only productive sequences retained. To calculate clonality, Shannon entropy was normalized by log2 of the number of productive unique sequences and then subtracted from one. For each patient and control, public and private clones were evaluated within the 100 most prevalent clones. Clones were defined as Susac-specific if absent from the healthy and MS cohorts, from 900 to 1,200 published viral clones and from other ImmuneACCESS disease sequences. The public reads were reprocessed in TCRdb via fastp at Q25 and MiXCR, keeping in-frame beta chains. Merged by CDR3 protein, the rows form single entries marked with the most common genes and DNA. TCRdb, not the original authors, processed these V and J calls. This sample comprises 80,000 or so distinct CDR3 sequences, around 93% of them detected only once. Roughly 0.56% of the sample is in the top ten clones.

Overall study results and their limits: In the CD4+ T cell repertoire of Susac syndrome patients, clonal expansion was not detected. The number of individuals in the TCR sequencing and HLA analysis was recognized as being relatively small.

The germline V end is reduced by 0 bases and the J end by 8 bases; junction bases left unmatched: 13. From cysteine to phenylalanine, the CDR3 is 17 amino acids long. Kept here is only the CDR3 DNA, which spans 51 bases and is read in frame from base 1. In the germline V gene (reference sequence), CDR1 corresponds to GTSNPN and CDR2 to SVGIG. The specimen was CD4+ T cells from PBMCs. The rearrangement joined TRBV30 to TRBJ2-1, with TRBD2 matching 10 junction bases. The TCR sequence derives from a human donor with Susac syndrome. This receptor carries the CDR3 CAWSVPLSGRAGDEQFF. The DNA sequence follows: TGTGCCTGGAGTGTACCTTTAAGCGGGAGGGCCGGGGATGAGCAGTTCTTC.